This T cell receptor (beta chain) was sequenced for a study of PD-1 blockade in classical Hodgkin lymphoma. CDR3 length: 11 amino acids. With 2 bases removed from V and 5 bases from J, the gap between germline ends came to 4 bases. Germline V gives CDR1 LNHDA, CDR2 SQIVND (reference sequence). TCRdb's table, derived via immunoSEQ multiplex PCR, lists solely in-frame clones and lacks some. This sample has around 36,000 clones, with approximately 87% found just once. Every single patient, without exception, relapsed after autologous stem cell transplantation, and brentuximab vedotin exposure varied. The TCR comes from a human donor with classical Hodgkin lymphoma. V usage is TRBV19 and J usage is TRBJ2-7; D is undetermined. The input for sequencing was peripheral blood mononuclear cells (PBMCs), taken at baseline. In nucleotides, the CDR3 is TGTGCCAGTAGTATAAGAGACGAGCAGTACTTC. Protein: CASSIRDEQYF. Together with reference TRBV19 and TRBJ2-7, the CDR3 gives the full variable domain: DGGITQSPKYLFRKEGQNVTLSCEQNLNHDAMYWYRQDPGQGLRLIYYSQIVNDFQKGDIAEGYSVSREKKESFPLTVTSAQKNPTAFYLCASSIRDEQYFGPGTRLTVT.